This TCR beta chain was documented in a study of tumor and adjacent non-tumor tissue in lung cancer. Study summary: Samples averaged around 4 million productive TCRbeta reads each.

No cell sorting was done before RNA was extracted from the tissue. As to this clonotype: This may stem from a read error, because a much larger clone lies one nucleotide away. This is likely a read error, given that the CDR3 carries no conserved phenylalanine or tryptophan at its end.

Trimming pared 1 base from V and 7 bases from J, leaving 8 bases between. The CDR3 extends over 13 amino acids. The library came from three nested PCR rounds adapted from ARM-PCR protocols. In TCRdb, the multiplex PCR reads were re-called with MiXCR into one record per CDR3 protein. This sample has approximately 90,000 distinct CDR3 sequences, with around 57% found just once. This chain uses TRBV12-3 or TRBV12-4 with TRBJ2-1; the D is unclear. Sample: lung tumor tissue. This TCR came from a man in his 70s with non-small cell lung cancer. This CDR3 is CASSLGQINEQFL. The CDR3, as DNA: TGTGCCAGCAGTTTAGGCCAGATAAATGAGCAGTTCTTA.